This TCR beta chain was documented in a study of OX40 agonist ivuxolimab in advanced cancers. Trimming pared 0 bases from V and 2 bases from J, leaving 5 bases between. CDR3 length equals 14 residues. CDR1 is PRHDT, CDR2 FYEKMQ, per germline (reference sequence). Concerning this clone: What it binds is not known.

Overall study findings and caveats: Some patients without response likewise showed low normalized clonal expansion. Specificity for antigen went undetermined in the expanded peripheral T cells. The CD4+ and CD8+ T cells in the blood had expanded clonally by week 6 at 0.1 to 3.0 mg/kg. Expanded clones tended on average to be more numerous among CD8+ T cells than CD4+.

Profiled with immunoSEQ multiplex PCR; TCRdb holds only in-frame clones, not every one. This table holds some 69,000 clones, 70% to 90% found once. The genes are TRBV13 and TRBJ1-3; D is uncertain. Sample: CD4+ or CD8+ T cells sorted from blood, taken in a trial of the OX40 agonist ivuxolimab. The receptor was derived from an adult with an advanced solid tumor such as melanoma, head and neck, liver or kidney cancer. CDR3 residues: CASSLGYTGNTIYF. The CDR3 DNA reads TGTGCCAGCAGCTTAGGGTACACTGGAAACACCATATATTTT.